Listed here are 7 T cell receptor beta chains from one sample, sequenced in a study of blood T cell repertoires in COVID-19 (dated by TCRdb to the early 2020s). The library was obtained by the immunoSEQ multiplex PCR assay. This immuneACCESS table, as held by TCRdb, lists in-frame sequences with V and J called but not all clones. Of the missing ones, under half trace to an unresolved V gene in checked studies; the others have no known cause. The sample has about 100,000 clones on record, more than 75% of them singletons. The ten top clones hold roughly 13% of the sample. Source material: peripheral blood. These receptors all stem from a human donor in a cohort sampled during active COVID-19.

The chain links TRBV18 to TRBJ2-5, with 11 bases fitting TRBD2. The CDR3 totals 14 residues. The V gene end was trimmed by 3 bases and the J gene end by 6 bases; junction bases not matched to a gene: 3. Germline CDR1 reads KGHSH; CDR2 reads LQKENI. CDR3 in DNA: TGTGCCAGCTCACCCTCTAGCGGGGGGAAGACCCAGTACTTC. Protein: CASSPSSGGKTQYF.

The V call is TRBV4-3, the J call TRBJ2-3; TRBD2 aligns across 8 bases. This CDR3 has 17 amino acids. The V gene end was trimmed by 5 bases and the J gene end by 2 bases; junction bases not matched to a gene: 12. CDR1 and CDR2 from the germline V gene are LGHNA and YSLEER. DNA of the CDR3: TGCGCCAGCAGCAAAGGTCCACCGGGACTAGACACAGATACGCAGTATTTT. It yields the protein CASSKGPPGLDTDTQYF.

The chain recombines TRBV6-2 or TRBV6-3 with TRBJ1-4, with TRBD1 identical over 9 bases. The CDR3 contains 14 residues. Germline trimming cut 4 bases from V and 5 bases from J; bases unmatched to any gene: 2. Germline values: CDR1 MNHEY, CDR2 SVGEGT. The CDR3 here is CASSSGQGNEKLFF. CDR3 sequence (DNA): TGTGCCAGCAGTTCCGGACAGGGGAATGAAAAACTGTTTTTT.

The chain joins TRBV6-5 to TRBJ1-3; TRBD1 might be the D (5 bases). CDR1 is MNHEY, CDR2 SVGAGI, per germline. Trimming removed 2 bases from V and 0 bases from J, with 8 bases in between. The CDR3 consists of 15 residues. The CDR3 loop is CASSYDRSSGNTIYF. CDR3 bases: TGTGCCAGCAGTTACGACAGAAGCTCTGGAAACACCATATATTTT.

In its sample, this clone was seen once. This sequence joins TRBV9 and TRBJ2-3; D ambiguous. Trimming stripped 0 bases from V and 6 bases from J, with 8 bases between. This CDR3 has 13 amino acids. The V gene's germline CDR1 is SGDLS and CDR2 YYNGEE. The CDR3 DNA reads as TGTGCCAGCAGCGTAGACAGTGGCGATACGCAGTATTTT. It yields the protein CASSVDSGDTQYF.

The chain joins TRBV7-9 to TRBJ2-5, with TRBD2 identical over 8 bases. This CDR3 has 13 residues. Germline CDR1 SEHNR, CDR2 FQNEAQ (reference sequence). V dropped 11 bases and J dropped 6; count of bases not matched to a gene: 11. The CDR3 DNA is TGTGCCGGGGAAGGGCGGGAGGCCAAGACCCAGTACTTC. This translates into CAGEGREAKTQYF.

The genes are TRBV7-9 and TRBJ1-2; possibly TRBD1 for D (6 bases). The germline CDR1 and CDR2 sequences are SEHNR and FQNEAQ (reference sequence). The CDR3 sequence is 15 residues long. Trimming took 4 bases from V and 3 from J, leaving 15 bases between them. Written as DNA, the CDR3 is TGTGCCAGCAGCTCAGGGGACACCCTCCACTATGGCTACACCTTC. This translates into CASSSGDTLHYGYTF. The whole variable domain, filled in from reference TRBV7-9 and TRBJ1-2, reads DTGVSQNPRHKITKRGQNVTFRCDPISEHNRLYWYRQTLGQGPEFLTYFQNEAQLEKSRLLSDRFSAERPKGSFSTLEIQRTEQGDSAMYLCASSSGDTLHYGYTFGSGTRLTVV.